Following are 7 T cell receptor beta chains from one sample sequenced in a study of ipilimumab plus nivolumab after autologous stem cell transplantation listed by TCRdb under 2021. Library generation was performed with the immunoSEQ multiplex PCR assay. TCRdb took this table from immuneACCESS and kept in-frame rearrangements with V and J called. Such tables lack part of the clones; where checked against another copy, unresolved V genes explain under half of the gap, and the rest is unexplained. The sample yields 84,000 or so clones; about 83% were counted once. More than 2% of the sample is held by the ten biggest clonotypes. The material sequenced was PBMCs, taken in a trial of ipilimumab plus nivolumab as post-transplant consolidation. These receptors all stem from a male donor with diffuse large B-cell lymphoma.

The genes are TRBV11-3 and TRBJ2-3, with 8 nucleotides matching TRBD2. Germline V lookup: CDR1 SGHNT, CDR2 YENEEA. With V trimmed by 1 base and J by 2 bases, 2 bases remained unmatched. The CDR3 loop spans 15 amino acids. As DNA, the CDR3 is TGTGCCAGCAGCTTAGCGGGGGGGGCCACAGATACGCAGTATTTT. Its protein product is CASSLAGGATDTQYF.

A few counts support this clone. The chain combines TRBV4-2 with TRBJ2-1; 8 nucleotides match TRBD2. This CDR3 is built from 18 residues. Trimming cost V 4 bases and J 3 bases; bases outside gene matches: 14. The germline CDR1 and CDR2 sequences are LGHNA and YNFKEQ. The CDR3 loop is CASSPTPDGGGRYNEQFF. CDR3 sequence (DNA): TGTGCCAGCAGCCCAACCCCCGATGGCGGGGGGCGCTACAATGAGCAGTTCTTC.

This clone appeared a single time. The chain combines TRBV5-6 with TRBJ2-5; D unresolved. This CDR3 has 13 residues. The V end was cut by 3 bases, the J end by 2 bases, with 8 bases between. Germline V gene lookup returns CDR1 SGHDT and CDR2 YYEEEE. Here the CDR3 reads CASSWALQETQYF. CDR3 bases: TGTGCCAGCAGCTGGGCCTTGCAAGAGACCCAGTACTTC.

The DNA for the CDR3 is TGTGCCAGCAGCTTGGCTCCGGCCTACGAGCAGTACTTC. Translation gives CASSLAPAYEQYF. The chain has TRBV5-5 and TRBJ2-7; unclear D gene. Looked up from germline, CDR1 is SGHKS and CDR2 is YYEKEE (reference sequence). V dropped 0 bases and J dropped 2 bases, with 6 bases sitting between them. The CDR3 is made up of 13 amino acids.

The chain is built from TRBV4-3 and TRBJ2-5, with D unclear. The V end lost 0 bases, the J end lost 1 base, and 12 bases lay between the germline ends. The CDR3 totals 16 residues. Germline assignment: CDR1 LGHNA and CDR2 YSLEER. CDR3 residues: CASSQDRGVFQETQYF. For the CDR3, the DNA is TGCGCCAGCAGCCAAGATCGAGGTGTCTTCCAAGAGACCCAGTACTTC.

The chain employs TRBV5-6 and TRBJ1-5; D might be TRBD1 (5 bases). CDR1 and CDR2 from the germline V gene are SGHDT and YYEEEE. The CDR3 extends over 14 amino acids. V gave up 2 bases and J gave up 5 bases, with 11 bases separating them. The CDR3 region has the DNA TGTGCCAGCAGCTTTTGGCAGGGCTATCAGCCCCAGCATTTT. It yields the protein CASSFWQGYQPQHF.

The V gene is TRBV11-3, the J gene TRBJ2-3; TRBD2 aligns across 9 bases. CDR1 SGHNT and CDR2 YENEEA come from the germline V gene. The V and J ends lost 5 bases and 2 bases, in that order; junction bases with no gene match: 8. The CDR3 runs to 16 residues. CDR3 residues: CASSRSSGADTDTQYF. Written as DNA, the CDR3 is TGTGCCAGCAGCCGGTCTAGCGGGGCCGACACAGATACGCAGTATTTT.